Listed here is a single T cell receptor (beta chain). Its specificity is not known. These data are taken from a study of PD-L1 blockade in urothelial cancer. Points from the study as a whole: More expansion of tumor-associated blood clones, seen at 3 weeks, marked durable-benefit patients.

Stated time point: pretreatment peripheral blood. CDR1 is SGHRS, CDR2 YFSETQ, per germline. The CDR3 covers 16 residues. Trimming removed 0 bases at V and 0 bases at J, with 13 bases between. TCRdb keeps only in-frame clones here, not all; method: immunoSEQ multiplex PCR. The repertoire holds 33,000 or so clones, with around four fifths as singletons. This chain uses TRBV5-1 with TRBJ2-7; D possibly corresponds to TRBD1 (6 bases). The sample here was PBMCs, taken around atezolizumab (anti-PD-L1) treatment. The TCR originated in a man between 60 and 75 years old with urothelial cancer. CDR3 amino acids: CASSLVMDSSSYEQYF. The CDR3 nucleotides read TGCGCCAGCAGCTTGGTAATGGACAGTAGCTCCTACGAGCAGTACTTC.